This T cell receptor (beta chain) came from a study of blood T cell repertoires in COVID-19. On the study more broadly: Samples taken during acute and convalescent COVID-19 were collected in the United States, Italy and Spain. T cells, B-cell-depleted T cells, or PBMCs provided the cDNA or gDNA that served as material.

This clone was seen more than once but under ten times. The V segment lost 0 bases and the J segment 4 bases; nucleotides outside the gene matches: 15. This CDR3 is 18 amino acids long. Germline V gene data show CDR1 as MGHRA and CDR2 as YSYEKL. As processed by the authors: Reference gene primer amplification in the assay estimated nucleated cell counts. Sequencing was performed with immunoSEQ multiplex PCR; in TCRdb, only in-frame clones are kept and a portion is missing. V, J and clone size are those of that table, while D and trimming were read from the DNA. The sample lists approximately 57,000 clones; over 65% were seen once.

This TCR derives from a man aged 35 to 55 with active COVID-19. The sequenced sample consisted of peripheral blood. The rearrangement uses TRBV4-1 and TRBJ2-7; 7 bases are a match to TRBD1. For the CDR3, the DNA is TGCGCCAGCAGCCAAGACCCTCCCGGGCAGGGGGTAAGATACGAGCAGTACTTC. It is translated as CASSQDPPGQGVRYEQYF.